This entry concerns a single T cell receptor (beta chain). The CDR3 has 13 amino acids. The germline gives CDR1 SNHLY, CDR2 FYNNEI. Deletions cut 4 bases from V and 3 bases from J, with 9 bases between. This sample is drawn from a study of cytomegalovirus exposure and HLA in healthy donors. PCR primers comprised 60 Vbeta and 13 Jbeta primers. Sequenced by immunoSEQ multiplex PCR; TCRdb stores in-frame clones only, minus some. The repertoire has approximately 160,000 clones, 68% of them found once; the top ten carry less than 3.5%. The receptor comes from a woman aged 40-49 years in good health and CMV-seropositive. The chain has TRBV2 and TRBJ1-2; D may be TRBD1 (6 bases). The material sequenced was PBMCs. The CDR3 DNA is TGTGCCAGCAGTGTTGGGGGCCACTATGGCTACACCTTC. Translation: CASSVGGHYGYTF.